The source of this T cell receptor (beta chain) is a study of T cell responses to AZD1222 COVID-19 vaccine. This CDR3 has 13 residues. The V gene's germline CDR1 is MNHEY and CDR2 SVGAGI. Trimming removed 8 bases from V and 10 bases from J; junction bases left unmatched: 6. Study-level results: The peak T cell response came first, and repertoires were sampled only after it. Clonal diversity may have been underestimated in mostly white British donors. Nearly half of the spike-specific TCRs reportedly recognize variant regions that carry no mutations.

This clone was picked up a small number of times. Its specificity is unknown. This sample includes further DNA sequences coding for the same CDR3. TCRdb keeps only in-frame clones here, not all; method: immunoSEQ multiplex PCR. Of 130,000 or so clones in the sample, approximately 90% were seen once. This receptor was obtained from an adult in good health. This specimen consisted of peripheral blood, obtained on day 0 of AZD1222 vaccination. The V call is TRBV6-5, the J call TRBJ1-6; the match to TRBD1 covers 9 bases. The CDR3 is CASLDRGNSPLHF. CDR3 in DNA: TGTGCCAGCTTGGACAGGGGTAACTCACCCCTCCACTTT.